This T cell receptor beta chain was documented in a study of post-analysis software for immune sequencing data. Overall study findings and caveats: Samples made in the same batch grouped tightly together by F measure. Multiple sclerosis was associated with a significant reduction in normalized Chao1 diversity relative to controls. About five TRBV segments were more frequent in patients than controls; TRBV5-6, TRBV5-1 and TRBV20-1 belonged to this group.

Trimming left V 2 bases short and J 5 bases short, with 10 bases between. This CDR3 spans 14 amino acids. CDR1 and CDR2 from the germline V gene are KGHSH and LQKENI. Built from TCR beta cDNA, the libraries had unique molecular identifiers in them. TCRdb independently ran MiXCR on the PCR reads; one entry per CDR3 protein. This sample has about 770,000 distinct CDR3 sequences, with about 43% found just once. This clonotype was found once. The antigen is undetermined. The source of this sequence is a girl under 18 with multiple sclerosis. This chain uses TRBV18 with TRBJ2-1, with D possibly matching TRBD2 (6 bases). Sequencing used blood. The chain's CDR3 is CASSPWGGNNEQFF. CDR3 nucleotide sequence: TGTGCCAGCTCACCATGGGGCGGGAACAATGAGCAGTTCTTC. Looking up the rest from reference TRBV18 and TRBJ2-1 gives the full variable domain: NAGVMQNPRHLVRRRGQEARLRCSPMKGHSHVYWYRQLPEEGLKFMVYLQKENIIDESGMPKERFSAEFPKEGPSILRIQQVVRGDSAAYFCASSPWGGNNEQFFGPGTRLTVL.